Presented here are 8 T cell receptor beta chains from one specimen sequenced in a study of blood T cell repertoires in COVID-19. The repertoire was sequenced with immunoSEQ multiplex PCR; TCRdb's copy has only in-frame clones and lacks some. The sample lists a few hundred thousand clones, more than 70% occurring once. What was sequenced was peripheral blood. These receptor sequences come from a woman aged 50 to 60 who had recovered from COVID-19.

The CDR3: CASSANPFTRGSDEQFF. Written as DNA, the CDR3 is TGTGCCAGCAGCGCAAATCCGTTCACTAGGGGGAGTGATGAGCAGTTCTTC. This chain links TRBV13 with TRBJ2-1, with a possible D match to TRBD1 (6 bases). In germline, CDR1 is PRHDT, CDR2 FYEKMQ (reference sequence). The V end lost 5 bases, the J end lost 8 bases, and 25 bases lay between the germline ends. The CDR3 has 17 residues.

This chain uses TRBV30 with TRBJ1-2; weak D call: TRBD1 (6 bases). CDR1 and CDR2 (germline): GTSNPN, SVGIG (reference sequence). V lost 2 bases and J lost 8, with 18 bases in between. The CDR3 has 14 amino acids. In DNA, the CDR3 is TGTGCCTGGAGTTCCATCACCAGGGGCGGCGGCTACACCTTC. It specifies CAWSSITRGGGYTF.

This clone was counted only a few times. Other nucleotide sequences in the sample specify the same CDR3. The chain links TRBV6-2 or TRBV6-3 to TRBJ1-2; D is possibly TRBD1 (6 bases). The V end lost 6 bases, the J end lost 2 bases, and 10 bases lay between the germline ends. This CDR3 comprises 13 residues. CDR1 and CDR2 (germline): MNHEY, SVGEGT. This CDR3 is CASSPDRNYGYTF. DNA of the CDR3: TGTGCCAGCAGCCCCGACAGGAACTATGGCTACACCTTC.

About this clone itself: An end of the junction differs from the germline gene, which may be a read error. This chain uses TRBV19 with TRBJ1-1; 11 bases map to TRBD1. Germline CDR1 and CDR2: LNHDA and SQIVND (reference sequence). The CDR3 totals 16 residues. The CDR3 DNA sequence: TGTGCCAGTAGTATACTGGACAGGGGGCCGAACAATGAAGCTTTCTTT. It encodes CASSILDRGPNNEAFF. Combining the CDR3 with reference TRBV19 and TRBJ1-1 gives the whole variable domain DGGITQSPKYLFRKEGQNVTLSCEQNLNHDAMYWYRQDPGQGLRLIYYSQIVNDFQKGDIAEGYSVSREKKESFPLTVTSAQKNPTAFYLCASSILDRGPNNEAFFGQGTRLTVV.

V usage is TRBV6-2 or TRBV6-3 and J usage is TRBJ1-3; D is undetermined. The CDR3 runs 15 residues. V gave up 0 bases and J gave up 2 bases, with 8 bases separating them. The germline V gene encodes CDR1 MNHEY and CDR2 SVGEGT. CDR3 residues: CASSYSSGAGNTIYF. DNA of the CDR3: TGTGCCAGCAGTTACTCGTCCGGGGCTGGAAACACCATATATTTT.

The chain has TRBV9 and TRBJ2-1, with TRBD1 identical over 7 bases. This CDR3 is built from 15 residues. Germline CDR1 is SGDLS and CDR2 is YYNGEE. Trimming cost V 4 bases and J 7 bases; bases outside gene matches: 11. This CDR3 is CASSFEGARLNEQFF. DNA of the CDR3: TGTGCCAGCAGCTTCGAGGGGGCGCGGCTGAATGAGCAGTTCTTC.

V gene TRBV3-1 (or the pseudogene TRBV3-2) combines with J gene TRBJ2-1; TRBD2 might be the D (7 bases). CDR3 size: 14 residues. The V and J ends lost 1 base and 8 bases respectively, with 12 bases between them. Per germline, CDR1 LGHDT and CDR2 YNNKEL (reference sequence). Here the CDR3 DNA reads TGTGCCAGCAGCCAAGTGGGGGGGCTCGATGAGCAGTTCTTC. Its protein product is CASSQVGGLDEQFF.

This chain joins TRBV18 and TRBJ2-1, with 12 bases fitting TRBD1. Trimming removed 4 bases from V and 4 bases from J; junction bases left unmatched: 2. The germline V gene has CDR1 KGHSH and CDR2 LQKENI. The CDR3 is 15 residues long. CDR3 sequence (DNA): TGTGCCAGCTCACGGGACAGGGGGCAGTACAATGAGCAGTTCTTC. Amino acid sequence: CASSRDRGQYNEQFF.